This is a list of T cell receptor beta chains from one sample in a study of cytomegalovirus exposure and HLA in healthy donors. This table comes from immunoSEQ multiplex PCR, and its TCRdb copy is limited to in-frame clones, with some not included. The table shows 100,000 to 150,000 clones, with more than 60% occurring only once. Sequenced sample: PBMCs. These receptor sequences come from a woman younger than 30 in good health and CMV-seronegative. CDR3s include the opening cysteine and the closing phenylalanine or tryptophan. The D gene is left open where the match is weak. Some rows have no size entry. The others give once, few or many, or a class for an expanded clone.

>few|TRBJ1-1|TRBV7-9|TRBD1|16
TGTGCCAGCAGCTTAGCGGGTCCAGGGGGCGGGACTGAAGCTTTCTTT
CASSLAGPGGGTEAFF
>NA|TRBJ2-6|TRBV27|TRBD2|17
TGTGCCAGCAGTTTTGAGGCGGGAGCCTCTGGGGCCAACGTCCTGACTTTC
CASSFEAGASGANVLTF
>few|TRBJ1-3|TRBV19|NA|17
TGTGCCAGTAGTATACAGGGTATACTCTCCTCTGGAAACACCATATATTTT
CASSIQGILSSGNTIYF
>NA|TRBJ2-2|TRBV30|NA|15
TGTGCCTGGGTTTCCGGGGGTTTGCGCACCGGGGAGCTGTTTTTT
CAWVSGGLRTGELFF
>NA|TRBJ1-1|TRBV7-8|NA|15
TGTGCCAGCAGCTTACCCCCCGGGGGTCGAACTGAAGCTTTCTTT
CASSLPPGGRTEAFF
>NA|TRBJ1-1|TRBV10-2|NA|12
TGCGCCAGCAGTGGAGGCGACACTGAAGCTTTCTTT
CASSGGDTEAFF
>once|TRBJ1-4|TRBV2|NA|16
TGTGCCAGCAGTCGTAATCAGGCAGCAACTAATGAAAAACTGTTTTTT
CASSRNQAATNEKLFF
>NA|TRBJ2-3|TRBV15|NA|16
TGTGCCACCAGCAGAGATCCCGTGTCTAGCACAGATACGCAGTATTTT
CATSRDPVSSTDTQYF
>NA|TRBJ2-1|TRBV11-2|TRBD2|17
TGTGCCAGCAGCTTAGATTGGCCTAGCGGACACTACAATGAGCAGTTCTTC
CASSLDWPSGHYNEQFF
>NA|TRBJ2-1|TRBV2|TRBD2|14
TGTGCCAGCAACGGACTAGCGGGAGTTCACGAGCAGTTCTTC
CASNGLAGVHEQFF
>NA|TRBJ1-1|TRBV4-1|NA|15
TGCGCCAGCAGTTATCCCGTAGGCGTGAGGACTGAAGCTTTCTTT
CASSYPVGVRTEAFF
>NA|TRBJ1-1|TRBV19|NA|15
TGTGCCAGTAGTGACGACAGGCTAATGAACACTGAAGCTTTCTTT
CASSDDRLMNTEAFF
>few|TRBJ1-5|TRBV2|TRBD1|13
TGTGCCAGCAGTCAGGGGGCAGGGCAGCCCCAGCATTTT
CASSQGAGQPQHF
>few|TRBJ1-2|TRBV10-2|NA|13
TGCGCCAGCAGTGATGCAGGGCCCTATGGCTACACCTTC
CASSDAGPYGYTF
>few|TRBJ2-7|TRBV4-2|NA|14
TGTGCCAGCAGCCAAGTTCACGGTATATACGAGCAGTACTTC
CASSQVHGIYEQYF
>NA|TRBJ1-2|TRBV5-1|NA|13
TGCGCCAGCAGCTTGGACAGATCCTATGGCTACACCTTC
CASSLDRSYGYTF
>NA|TRBJ2-7|TRBV5-4|TRBD1|13
TGTGCCAGCAGCCCGGGACAGACCTACGAGCAGTACTTC
CASSPGQTYEQYF
>NA|TRBJ2-7|TRBV7-9|NA|14
TGTGCCAGCAACATTAATGGGGCGGCCTACGAGCAGTACTTC
CASNINGAAYEQYF
>NA|TRBJ2-2|TRBV28|NA|13
TGTGCCAGCAGACCTATTAATTCCGGGGAGCTGTTTTTT
CASRPINSGELFF
>NA|TRBJ2-1|TRBV2|NA|13
TGTGCCAGCAGTGAAAGTCAGGGGTTGCTTCGGTTCTTC
CASSESQGLLRFF
>NA|TRBJ2-7|TRBV6-5|TRBD1|15
TGTGCCAGCAGTTGGACCTGGGACAGGGAAGACGAGCAGTACTTC
CASSWTWDREDEQYF
>NA|TRBJ2-2|TRBV6-1|TRBD1|14
TGTGCCAGCAGAGATACAGGGGGCTCCGGGGAGCTGTTTTTT
CASRDTGGSGELFF